This TCR beta chain was obtained from a study of blood T cell repertoires in COVID-19. V was clipped by 4 bases and J by 4 bases, with 10 bases between them. Germline CDR1 is GTSNPN and CDR2 is SVGIG (reference sequence). The CDR3 runs to 12 residues. Method: immunoSEQ multiplex PCR; TCRdb's copy keeps in-frame clones and lacks some. The repertoire holds about 41,000 clones, with 81% as singletons. The sequence came from a man aged 40-50 years with active or convalescent COVID-19. Sequences were obtained from peripheral blood. The chain is built from TRBV30 and TRBJ2-5; D possibly corresponds to TRBD1 (5 bases). CDR3 DNA: TGTGCCTGGACTGGAAGGGGAGAGACCCAGTACTTC. Translation gives CAWTGRGETQYF.